The entry below describes one T cell receptor (beta chain). Antigen: not known. The CDR3 spans 15 residues. Germline V gene data show CDR1 as MNHNS and CDR2 as SASEGT. Unmatched junction bases numbered 3, after V lost 6 bases and J lost 4 bases. This sample is drawn from a study of PD-1 blockade in mismatch repair-deficient tumors. Whole-study findings and limits: Tumor-resident clones, often absent from pretreatment blood, expanded after pembrolizumab and then contracted.

Profiled with immunoSEQ multiplex PCR; TCRdb holds only in-frame clones, not every one. Found here are roughly 37,000 clones, over 80% of them singletons; the top ten hold 1.1%. Mismatch repair deficiency was confirmed in all patients, by PCR or immunohistochemistry. TCRs were sequenced from a few patients responding to pembrolizumab. Sequencing used PBMCs, obtained roughly nine months after starting pembrolizumab. The TCR sequence derives from an adult with mismatch repair-deficient cancer. The rearrangement uses TRBV6-1 and TRBJ2-1, with TRBD2 identical over 13 bases. This CDR3 reads CASRQGLAGYNEQFF. In nucleotides, the CDR3 is TGTGCCAGCAGACAGGGACTAGCGGGGTACAATGAGCAGTTCTTC.